What follows are 4 T cell receptor beta chains derived from one specimen sequenced in a study of CD8+ T cells in alopecia areata. Reverse transcription of extracted RNA yielded cDNA, which provided the sequencing template. Generated by immunoSEQ multiplex PCR, the TCRdb table keeps only in-frame clones and is missing some. Among 130,000 to 150,000 clones listed, 62% were seen once. The sample comprised CD8+ T cells sorted from blood. These TCRs come from a human donor in good health.

V and J are TRBV29-1 and TRBJ2-1; tentatively, D is TRBD2 (6 bases). CDR1 and CDR2 from the germline V gene are SQVTM and ANQGSEA. The CDR3 extends over 11 amino acids. V was shortened by 4 bases and J by 12 bases, with 13 bases between the two germline ends. The CDR3 spells CSVVGRGGQFF. CDR3 DNA: TGCAGCGTTGTCGGGAGAGGTGGGCAGTTCTTC.

This sequence joins TRBV13 and TRBJ2-7; 10 bases align to TRBD2. The J segment lost 0 bases and the V segment lost 4 bases, leaving 6 bases of the junction unmatched. This CDR3 comprises 16 residues. Germline V lookup: CDR1 PRHDT, CDR2 FYEKMQ (reference sequence). In DNA form, the CDR3 reads TGTGCCAGCAGCTCTAAGACTAGCGGGCTCTCCTACGAGCAGTACTTC. Residues: CASSSKTSGLSYEQYF.

The genes are TRBV15 and TRBJ2-3, with a possible D match to TRBD1 (5 bases). Germline loops: CDR1 LNHNV, CDR2 YYDKDF (reference sequence). The CDR3 totals 15 residues. Deletions cut 0 bases from V and 1 base from J, with 8 bases between. The CDR3 bases are TGTGCCACCAGCAGAGATGGGGCAGGCACAGATACGCAGTATTTT. It specifies CATSRDGAGTDTQYF.

This clone was seen once. The chain couples TRBV2 to TRBJ1-2, with D uncertain. Germline V CDR1 and CDR2: SNHLY, FYNNEI. Trimming took off 6 bases at V and 12 bases at J, with 14 bases between the two ends. CDR3 size: 11 residues. The CDR3, as DNA: TGTGCCAGCAGCCTGGGCCTGAACGACACCTTC. Its protein is CASSLGLNDTF.